This TCR beta chain came from a study of blood T cells in healthy people across ages. Comment on this clonotype: The antigen remains undetermined.

Next came a second PCR, run for roughly 6 to 11 cycles, which used a sample-barcoded 5' primer along with a J-beta primer mix. TCRdb processed the 5' RACE reads anew with MiXCR; each CDR3 protein has one entry. This table holds hundreds of thousands of distinct CDR3 sequences, over 45% found once. The V gene lost 4 bases and the J gene lost 1 base, with 7 bases spanning the gap. The CDR3 runs to 13 residues. Germline lookup yields CDR1 MDHEN and CDR2 SYDVKM. Overall study results and limits: It was not known whether donors were CMV positive (a possible confounder of expanded clonotype changes).

The source material was blood. V is TRBV28 and J is TRBJ1-1, with D unresolved. This sequence originates from a woman aged 55-69 years in good health. The CDR3 region has the DNA TGTGCCAGCAGTTCTGCTACGAACACTGAAGCTTTCTTT. Its translation: CASSSATNTEAFF.